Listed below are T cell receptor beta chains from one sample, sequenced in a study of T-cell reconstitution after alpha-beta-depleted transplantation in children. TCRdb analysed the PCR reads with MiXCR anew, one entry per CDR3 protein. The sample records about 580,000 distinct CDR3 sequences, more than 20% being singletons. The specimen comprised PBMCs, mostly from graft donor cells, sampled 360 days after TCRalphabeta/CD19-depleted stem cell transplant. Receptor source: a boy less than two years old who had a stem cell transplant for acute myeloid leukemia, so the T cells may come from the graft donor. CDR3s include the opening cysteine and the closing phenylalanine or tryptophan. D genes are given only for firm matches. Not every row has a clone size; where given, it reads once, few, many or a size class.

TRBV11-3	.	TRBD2	CASSPGTSEKETQYF
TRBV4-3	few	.	CASSQDTRSDGYTF
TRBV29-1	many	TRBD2	CSVDGVLAGGPGPNIQYF
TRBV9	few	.	CASSTPNNEQFF
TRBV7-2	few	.	CASSLQASGELFF
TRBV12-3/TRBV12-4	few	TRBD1	CASTATGDIQYF
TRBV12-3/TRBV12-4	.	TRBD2	CASSTPGLASTDTQYF
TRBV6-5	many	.	CASSPTGPYNYGYTF
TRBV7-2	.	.	CASSLVWGWETQYF
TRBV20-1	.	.	CSASKQLANYGYTF
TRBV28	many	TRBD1	CASSLGQGSQHF
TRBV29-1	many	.	CSVVAENYGYTF
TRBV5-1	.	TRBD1	CASSSTGDTDTQYF
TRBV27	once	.	CASSFKGSQGLSYEQYF
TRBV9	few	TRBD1	CASSSWDSERGGYTF
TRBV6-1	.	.	CASRTIWNNSPLHF
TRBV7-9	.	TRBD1	CASSPRDSSATNEKLFF
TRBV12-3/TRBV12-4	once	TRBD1	CASSPRDRADWGEKLFF
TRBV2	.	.	CASSDNRASTDTQYF
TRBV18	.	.	CASSLPAAAERDTQYF
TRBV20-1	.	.	CSARALAFTDTQYF
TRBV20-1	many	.	CSARALLLSGANVLTF
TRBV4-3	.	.	CASSYRVGNTIYF
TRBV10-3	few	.	CAISAGMEYEQYF
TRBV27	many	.	CASSRTERADTQYF
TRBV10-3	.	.	CAISADSYNEQFF
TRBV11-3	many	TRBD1	CASSLFGTGGSTGELFF
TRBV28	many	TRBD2	CASSPILAGGPYNEQFF
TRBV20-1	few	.	CRPSRTDTQYF
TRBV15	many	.	CATSRGVGDGNQPQHF
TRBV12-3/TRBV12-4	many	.	CASTDGYNEQFF
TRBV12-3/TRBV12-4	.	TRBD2	CASSQNTAGSRTGELFF
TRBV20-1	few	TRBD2	CSARDLGAGGYTGELFF
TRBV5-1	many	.	CASSLEAGTVYEQYF
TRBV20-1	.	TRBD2	CSARGLAERTDTQYF
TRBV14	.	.	CASSQDGPGFSSPLHF